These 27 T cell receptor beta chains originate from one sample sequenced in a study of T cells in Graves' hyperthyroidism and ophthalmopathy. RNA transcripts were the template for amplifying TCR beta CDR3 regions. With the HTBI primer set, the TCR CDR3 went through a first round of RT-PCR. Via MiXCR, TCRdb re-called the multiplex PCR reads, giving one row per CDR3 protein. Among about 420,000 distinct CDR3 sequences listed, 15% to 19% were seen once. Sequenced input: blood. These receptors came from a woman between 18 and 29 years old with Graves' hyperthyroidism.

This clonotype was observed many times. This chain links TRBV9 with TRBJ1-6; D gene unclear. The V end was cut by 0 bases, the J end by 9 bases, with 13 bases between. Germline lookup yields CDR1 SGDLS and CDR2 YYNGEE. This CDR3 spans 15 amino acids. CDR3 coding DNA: TGTGCCAGCAGCGTAGCCCCGGCGGAGAGTTCACCCCTCCACTTT. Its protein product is CASSVAPAESSPLHF.

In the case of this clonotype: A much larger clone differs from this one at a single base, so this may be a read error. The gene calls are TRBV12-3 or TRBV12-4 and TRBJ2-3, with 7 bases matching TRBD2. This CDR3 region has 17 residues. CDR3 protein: CASSLWSSGASTDPQYF. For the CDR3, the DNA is TGTGCCAGCAGTTTGTGGTCTAGCGGAGCTAGCACAGATCCGCAGTATTTT.

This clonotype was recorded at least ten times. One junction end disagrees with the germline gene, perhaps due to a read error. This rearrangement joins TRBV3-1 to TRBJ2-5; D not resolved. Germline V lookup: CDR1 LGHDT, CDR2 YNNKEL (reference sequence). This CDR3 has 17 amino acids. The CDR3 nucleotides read TGTGCCAGCAGCCAACGTCGATTCTCCGGGTACCAGGAGACCCAGTACTTC. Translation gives CASSQRRFSGYQETQYF.

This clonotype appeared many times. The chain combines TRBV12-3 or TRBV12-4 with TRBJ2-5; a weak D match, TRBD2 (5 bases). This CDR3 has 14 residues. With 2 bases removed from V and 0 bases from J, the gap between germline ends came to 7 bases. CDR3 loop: CASSLPADQETQYF. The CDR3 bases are TGTGCCAGCAGTTTACCAGCGGACCAAGAGACCCAGTACTTC.

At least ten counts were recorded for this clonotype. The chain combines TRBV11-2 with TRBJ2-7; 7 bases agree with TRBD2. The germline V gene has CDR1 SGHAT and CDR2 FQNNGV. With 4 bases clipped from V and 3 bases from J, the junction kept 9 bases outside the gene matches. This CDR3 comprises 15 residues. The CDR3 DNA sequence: TGTGCCAGCAGCTCAGGAGGTGGCGGGAGCTACGAGCAGTACTTC. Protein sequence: CASSSGGGGSYEQYF.

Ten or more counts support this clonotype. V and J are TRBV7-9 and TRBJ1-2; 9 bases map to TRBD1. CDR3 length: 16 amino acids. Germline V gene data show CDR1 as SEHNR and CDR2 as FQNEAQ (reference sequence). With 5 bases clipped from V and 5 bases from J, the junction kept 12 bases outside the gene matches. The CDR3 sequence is CASSREDRGVRYGYTF. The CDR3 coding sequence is TGTGCCAGCAGCCGCGAGGACAGGGGAGTTCGTTATGGCTACACCTTC.

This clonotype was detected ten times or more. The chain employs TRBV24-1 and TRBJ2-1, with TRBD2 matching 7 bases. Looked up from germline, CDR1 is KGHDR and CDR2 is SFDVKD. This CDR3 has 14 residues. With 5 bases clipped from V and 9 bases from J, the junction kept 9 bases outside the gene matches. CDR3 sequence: CATSAYNGGGEQFF. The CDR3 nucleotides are TGTGCCACCAGTGCCTACAATGGGGGGGGTGAGCAGTTCTTC.

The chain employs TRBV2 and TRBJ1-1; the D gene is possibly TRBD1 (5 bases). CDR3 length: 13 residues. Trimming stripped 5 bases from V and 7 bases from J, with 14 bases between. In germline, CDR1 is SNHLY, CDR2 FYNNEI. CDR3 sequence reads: CASSWETASEAFF. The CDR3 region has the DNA TGTGCCAGCAGTTGGGAGACAGCAAGTGAAGCTTTCTTT.

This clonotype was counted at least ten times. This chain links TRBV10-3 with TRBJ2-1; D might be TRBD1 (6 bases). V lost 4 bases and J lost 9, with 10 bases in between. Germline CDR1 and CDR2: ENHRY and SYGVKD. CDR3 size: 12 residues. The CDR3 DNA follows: TGTGCCATCAGTGTGGGGGCCGGTGAGCAGTTCTTC. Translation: CAISVGAGEQFF.

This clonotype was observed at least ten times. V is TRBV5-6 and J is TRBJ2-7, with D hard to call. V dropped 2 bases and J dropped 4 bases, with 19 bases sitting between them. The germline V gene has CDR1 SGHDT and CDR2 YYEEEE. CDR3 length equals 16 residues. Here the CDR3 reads CASSFLAGLWGYEQYF. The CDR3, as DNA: TGTGCCAGCAGCTTTCTCGCTGGGCTATGGGGTTACGAGCAGTACTTC.

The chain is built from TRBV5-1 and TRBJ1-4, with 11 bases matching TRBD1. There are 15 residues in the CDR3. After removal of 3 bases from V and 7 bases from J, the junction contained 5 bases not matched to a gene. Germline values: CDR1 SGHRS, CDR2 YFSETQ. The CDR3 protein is CASSSPGQGVEKLFF. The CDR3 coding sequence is TGCGCCAGCAGCTCCCCGGGACAGGGGGTTGAAAAACTGTTTTTT.

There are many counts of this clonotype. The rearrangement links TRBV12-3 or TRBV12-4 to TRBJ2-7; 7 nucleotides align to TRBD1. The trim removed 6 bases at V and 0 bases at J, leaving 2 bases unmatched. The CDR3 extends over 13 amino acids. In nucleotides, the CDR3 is TGTGCCAGCAGGGGACAGATCTCCTACGAGCAGTACTTC. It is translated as CASRGQISYEQYF.

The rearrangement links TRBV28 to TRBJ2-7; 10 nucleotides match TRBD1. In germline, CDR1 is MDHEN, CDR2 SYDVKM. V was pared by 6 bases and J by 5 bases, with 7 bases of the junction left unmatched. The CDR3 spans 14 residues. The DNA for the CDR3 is TGTGCCAGCAGGGAGACAGGGGGCGGGGACGAGCAGTACTTC. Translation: CASRETGGGDEQYF.

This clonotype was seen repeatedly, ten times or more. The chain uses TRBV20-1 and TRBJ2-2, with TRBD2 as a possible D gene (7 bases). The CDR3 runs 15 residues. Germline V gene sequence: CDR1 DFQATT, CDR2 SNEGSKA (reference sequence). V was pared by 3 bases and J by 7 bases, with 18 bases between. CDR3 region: CSARSGGRTDGELFF. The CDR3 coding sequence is TGCAGTGCTAGGTCCGGGGGGCGAACAGACGGGGAGCTGTTTTTT.

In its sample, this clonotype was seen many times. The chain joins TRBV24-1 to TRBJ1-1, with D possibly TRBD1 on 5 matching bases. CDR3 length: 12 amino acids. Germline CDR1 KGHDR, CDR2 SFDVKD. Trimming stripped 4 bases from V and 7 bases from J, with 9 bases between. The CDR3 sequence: CATSERDGEAFF. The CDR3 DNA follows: TGTGCCACCAGTGAACGGGACGGTGAAGCTTTCTTT.

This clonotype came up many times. The chain's CDR3 is CASSPTGTSYEQYF. The CDR3 nucleotides read TGTGCCAGCTCACCGACAGGAACTTCCTACGAGCAGTACTTC. The chain carries TRBV18 and TRBJ2-7, with D perhaps matching TRBD1 (6 bases). Germline loops: CDR1 KGHSH, CDR2 LQKENI. This CDR3 spans 14 amino acids. Trimming shortened V by 3 bases and J by 1 base, and 10 bases separated the two germline ends.

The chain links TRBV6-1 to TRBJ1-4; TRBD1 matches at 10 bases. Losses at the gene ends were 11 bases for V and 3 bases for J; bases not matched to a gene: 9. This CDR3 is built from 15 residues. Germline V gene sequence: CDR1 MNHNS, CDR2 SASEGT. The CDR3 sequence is CAGRQGASANEKLFF. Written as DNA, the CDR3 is TGTGCCGGACGACAGGGGGCCTCGGCTAATGAAAAACTGTTTTTT.

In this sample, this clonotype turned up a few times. The CDR3 here is CSASRDSNTGELFF. CDR3 DNA sequence: TGCAGTGCTAGCCGGGATTCGAACACCGGGGAGCTGTTTTTT. The chain joins TRBV20-1 to TRBJ2-2; maybe TRBD2 (5 bases). Germline CDR1 DFQATT, CDR2 SNEGSKA (reference sequence). This CDR3 is built from 14 residues. The V and J ends lost 3 bases and 0 bases respectively, with 8 bases between them.

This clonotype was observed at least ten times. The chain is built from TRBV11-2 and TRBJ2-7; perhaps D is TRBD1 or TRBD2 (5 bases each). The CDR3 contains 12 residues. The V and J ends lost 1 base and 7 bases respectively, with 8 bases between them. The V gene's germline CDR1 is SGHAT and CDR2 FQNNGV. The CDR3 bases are TGTGCCAGCAGCTTAGGGTGGGGGGAGCAGTACTTC. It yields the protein CASSLGWGEQYF.

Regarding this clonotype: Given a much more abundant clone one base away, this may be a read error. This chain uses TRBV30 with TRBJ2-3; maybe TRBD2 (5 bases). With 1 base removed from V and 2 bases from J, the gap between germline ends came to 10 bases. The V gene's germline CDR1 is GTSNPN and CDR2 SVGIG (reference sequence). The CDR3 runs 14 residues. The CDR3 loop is CAWSEPEATDTQYF. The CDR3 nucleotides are TGTGCCTGGAGTGAACCGGAGGCCACAGATACGCAGTATTTT.

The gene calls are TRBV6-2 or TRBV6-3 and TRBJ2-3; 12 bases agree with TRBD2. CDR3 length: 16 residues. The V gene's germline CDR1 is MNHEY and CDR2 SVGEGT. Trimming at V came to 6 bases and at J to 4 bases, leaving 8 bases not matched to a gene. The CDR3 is CASSPLSSGGADTQYF. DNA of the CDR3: TGTGCCAGCAGCCCTTTATCTAGCGGGGGGGCAGATACGCAGTATTTT.

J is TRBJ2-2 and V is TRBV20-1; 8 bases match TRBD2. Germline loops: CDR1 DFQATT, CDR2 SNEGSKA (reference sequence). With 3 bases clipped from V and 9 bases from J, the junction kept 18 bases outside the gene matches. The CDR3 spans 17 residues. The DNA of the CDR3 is TGCAGTGCTAGGACCACCGGGGGGGCTAGTGGGTACAGGGAGCTGTTTTTT. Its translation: CSARTTGGASGYRELFF.

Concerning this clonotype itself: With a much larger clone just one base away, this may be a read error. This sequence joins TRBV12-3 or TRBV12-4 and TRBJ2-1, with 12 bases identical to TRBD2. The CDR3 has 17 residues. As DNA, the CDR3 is TGTGCCAGCAGTTCCGGACTAGCGGGGCAATCCTACAATGAGCGGTTCTTC. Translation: CASSSGLAGQSYNERFF.

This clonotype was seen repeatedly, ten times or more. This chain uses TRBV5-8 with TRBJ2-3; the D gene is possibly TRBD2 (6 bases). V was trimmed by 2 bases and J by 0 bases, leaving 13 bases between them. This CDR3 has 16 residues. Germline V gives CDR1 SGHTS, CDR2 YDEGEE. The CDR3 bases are TGTGCCAGCAGCTTAAGCGGGCCGTCTAGCACAGATACGCAGTATTTT. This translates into CASSLSGPSSTDTQYF.

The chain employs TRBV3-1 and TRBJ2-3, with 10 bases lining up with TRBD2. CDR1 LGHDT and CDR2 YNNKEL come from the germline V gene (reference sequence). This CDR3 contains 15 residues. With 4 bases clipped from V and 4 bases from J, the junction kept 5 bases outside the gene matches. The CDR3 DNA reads TGTGCCAGCAGCCCGCTAGCGGGAGTCCCAGATACGCAGTATTTT. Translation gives CASSPLAGVPDTQYF.

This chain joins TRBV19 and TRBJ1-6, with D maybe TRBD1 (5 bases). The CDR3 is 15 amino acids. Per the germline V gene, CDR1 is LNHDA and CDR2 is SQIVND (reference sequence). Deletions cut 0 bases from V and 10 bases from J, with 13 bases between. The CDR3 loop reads CASSIDPRGFSPLHF. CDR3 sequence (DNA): TGTGCCAGTAGTATAGACCCCCGGGGGTTCTCACCCCTCCACTTT.

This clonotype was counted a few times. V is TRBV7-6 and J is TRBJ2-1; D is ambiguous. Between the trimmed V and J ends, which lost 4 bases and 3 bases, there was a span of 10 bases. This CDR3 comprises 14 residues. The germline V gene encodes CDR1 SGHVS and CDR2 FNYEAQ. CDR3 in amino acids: CASSYGKIYNEQFF. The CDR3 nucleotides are TGTGCCAGCAGCTATGGGAAGATCTACAATGAGCAGTTCTTC.